The clone carrying this T cell receptor (beta chain) was seen a few times. The sample originates from a study of shared clonotypes between healthy human individuals. The authors distributed each subset's genomic DNA evenly over several immunoSEQ plates. The assay was immunoSEQ multiplex PCR, and TCRdb's table has in-frame clones only and misses some. The sample yields some 2.3 million clones, 80% to 95% seen once. The donors were adults (healthy and HIV-negative) with no recent acute infections or vaccinations. Germline loops: CDR1 MNHNS, CDR2 SASEGT. This CDR3 spans 17 amino acids. V lost 4 bases, J lost 4 bases, and 8 bases stayed unmatched.

The TCR sequence derives from a man aged 18 to 35 in good health. Some clones in this sample may be carry-over from other donors' samples. The sample taken for sequencing was naive CD4+ T cells from PBMCs. Specified subset: CD45RA+ positively selected. The V call is TRBV6-1, the J call TRBJ1-5; 12 nucleotides align to TRBD1. CDR3 loop: CASSVDVGQGANQPQHF. The CDR3 DNA follows: TGTGCCAGCAGTGTTGACGTGGGACAGGGGGCTAATCAGCCCCAGCATTTT.